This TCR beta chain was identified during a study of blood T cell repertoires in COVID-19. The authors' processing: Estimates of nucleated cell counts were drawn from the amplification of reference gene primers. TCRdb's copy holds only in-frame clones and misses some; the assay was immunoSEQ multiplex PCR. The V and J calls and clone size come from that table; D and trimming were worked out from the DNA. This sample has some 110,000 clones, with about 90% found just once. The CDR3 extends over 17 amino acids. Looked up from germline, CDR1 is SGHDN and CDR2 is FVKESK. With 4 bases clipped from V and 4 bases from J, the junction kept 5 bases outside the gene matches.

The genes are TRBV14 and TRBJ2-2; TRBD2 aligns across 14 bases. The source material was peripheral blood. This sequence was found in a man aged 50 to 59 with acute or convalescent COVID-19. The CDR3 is CASSLPGLAGVTGELFF. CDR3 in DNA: TGTGCCAGCAGCCTGCCGGGACTAGCGGGAGTCACCGGGGAGCTGTTTTTT. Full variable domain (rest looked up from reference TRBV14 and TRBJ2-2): EAGVTQFPSHSVIEKGQTVTLRCDPISGHDNLYWYRRVMGKEIKFLLHFVKESKQDESGMPNNRFLAERTGGTYSTLKVQPAELEDSGVYFCASSLPGLAGVTGELFFGEGSRLTVL.